This entry lists 21 T cell receptor beta chains sequenced from one sample in a study of metastatic and nonmetastatic thyroid tumors. Ahead of thyroid surgery, no patient had received treatment of any kind. TCRdb re-called the PCR reads with MiXCR. This table holds more than 12,000 clones, 25% to 30% found once. Sequenced input: tumor tissue. These receptors were collected from a male donor with papillary thyroid cancer or a benign thyroid nodule (not recorded which). Some clones in this sample may be carry-over from other donors' samples.

The chain uses TRBV4-1 and TRBJ1-5; the D is unclear. Looked up from germline, CDR1 is MGHRA and CDR2 is YSYEKL. V lost 0 bases, J lost 7 bases, and 13 bases lay in between. The CDR3 spans 15 residues. CDR3 sequence reads: CASSQDNGVLQPQHF. Here the CDR3 DNA reads TGCGCCAGCAGCCAAGATAACGGTGTCCTCCAGCCCCAGCATTTT.

This clone was seen many times. Being one base from a much bigger clone, this may be a read error. The same CDR3 can be traced to other DNA sequences in this sample. Here the CDR3 reads CASSNSGRAGMRETQYF. CDR3 DNA: TGTGCCAGCAGTAATAGCGGGAGGGCCGGGATGAGAGAGACTCAGTACTTC. The rearrangement joins TRBV6-1 to TRBJ2-5, with 11 bases aligning to TRBD2. The CDR3 has 17 amino acids. The V gene's germline CDR1 is MNHNS and CDR2 SASEGT.

This clone came up once. The chain is built from TRBV20-1 and TRBJ2-7; 9 bases fit TRBD1. V lost 8 bases and J lost 4; bases outside the gene matches: 12. Germline V gene lookup returns CDR1 DFQATT and CDR2 SNEGSKA (reference sequence). The CDR3 is made up of 14 amino acids. The CDR3 protein is CSTPGQGRRYEQYF. The CDR3 DNA reads TGCAGTACCCCGGGACAGGGTAGGCGATACGAGCAGTACTTC.

The genes are TRBV12-3 or TRBV12-4 and TRBJ2-3; TRBD2 matches at 9 bases. This CDR3 is built from 15 residues. The trim removed 5 bases at V and 1 base at J, leaving 4 bases unmatched. The CDR3 nucleotides read TGTGCCAGCAGTGTTAGCGGGGGAGGCACAGATACGCAGTATTTT. Translated, it gives CASSVSGGGTDTQYF.

By share, this clone counts as medium-sized. The chain employs TRBV5-1 and TRBJ2-7, with 7 bases identical to TRBD1. The CDR3 has 15 residues. The V segment lost 2 bases and the J segment 6 bases; nucleotides outside the gene matches: 11. Germline V lookup: CDR1 SGHRS, CDR2 YFSETQ. CDR3: CASSFLGTARGEQYF. The CDR3 region has the DNA TGCGCCAGCAGCTTTCTGGGGACAGCCAGGGGCGAGCAGTACTTC.

This clone was detected only a few times. This chain connects TRBV12-3 or TRBV12-4 to TRBJ2-1; 11 bases line up with TRBD2. Trimming at V came to 4 bases and at J to 5 bases, leaving 10 bases not matched to a gene. This CDR3 has 17 amino acids. CDR3 sequence (DNA): TGTGCCAGCAGTTATCGTATGGGACTAGCGGTCCACAATGAGCAGTTCTTC. As protein: CASSYRMGLAVHNEQFF.

This rearrangement joins TRBV25-1 to TRBJ1-2, with D possibly matching TRBD1 (6 bases). Trimming shortened V by 2 bases and J by 4 bases, and 14 bases separated the two germline ends. CDR3 length: 15 amino acids. Germline lookup yields CDR1 MGHDK and CDR2 SYGVNS. In DNA, the CDR3 is TGTGCCAGCAGTGAACCGGGCAGGGGAAGCTATGGCTACACCTTC. The encoded protein is CASSEPGRGSYGYTF.

The gene calls are TRBV28 and TRBJ2-7, with D perhaps TRBD1 (5 bases). CDR1 MDHEN and CDR2 SYDVKM come from the germline V gene. The V end was cut by 2 bases, the J end by 0 bases, with 5 bases between. This CDR3 has 13 residues. The CDR3 coding sequence is TGTGCCAGCAGTTTACAGGGCTCCTACGAGCAGTACTTC. Its translation: CASSLQGSYEQYF.

This rearrangement joins TRBV6-5 to TRBJ2-3; a possible D gene is TRBD2 (6 bases). CDR3 length: 17 amino acids. CDR1 MNHEY and CDR2 SVGAGI come from the germline V gene. V was cut by 0 bases and J by 6 bases, with 19 bases left in between. The DNA for the CDR3 is TGTGCCAGCAGTTACTCGAACGGCGGAGGGGTTATGGATACGCAGTATTTT. Its translation is CASSYSNGGGVMDTQYF.

CDR3 residues: CASSLDRNTYEQYF. CDR3 nucleotides: TGTGCCAGCAGTTTAGACAGGAACACCTACGAGCAGTACTTC. The chain has TRBV27 and TRBJ2-7, with a possible D match to TRBD1 (6 bases). The CDR3 has 14 amino acids. Germline CDR1 reads MNHEY; CDR2 reads SMNVEV (reference sequence). The V gene lost 2 bases and the J gene lost 2 bases, with 10 bases spanning the gap.

CDR3 protein: CASSSGGAGYNEQFF. The CDR3 nucleotides read TGCGCCAGCAGCTCCGGAGGGGCAGGGTACAATGAGCAGTTCTTC. This sequence joins TRBV5-1 and TRBJ2-1, with a tentative D call TRBD2 (6 bases). Germline values: CDR1 SGHRS, CDR2 YFSETQ. CDR3 length: 15 residues. V lost 3 bases and J 4 bases, leaving 14 bases between the germline ends.

This clone has just a few counts. CDR3 residues: CASSRQGLSYEQYF. Here the CDR3 DNA reads TGTGCCAGCAGTAGACAGGGGCTCTCCTACGAGCAGTACTTC. The chain links TRBV2 to TRBJ2-7; 8 nucleotides align to TRBD1. The germline CDR1 and CDR2 sequences are SNHLY and FYNNEI. Trimming cost V 5 bases and J 0 bases; bases outside gene matches: 3. The CDR3 spans 14 residues.

Ten or more counts support this clone. The rearrangement uses TRBV5-1 and TRBJ2-7; unclear D gene. This CDR3 is 13 amino acids long. Per the germline V gene, CDR1 is SGHRS and CDR2 is YFSETQ. Trimming cost V 0 bases and J 3 bases, with 7 bases left between them. CDR3 coding DNA: TGCGCCAGCAGCTTGGCGACGGTCTACGAGCAGTACTTC. Amino acids: CASSLATVYEQYF.

In its sample, this clone was seen many times. V and J are TRBV11-3 and TRBJ2-2; 7 bases match TRBD2. V was pared by 5 bases and J by 5 bases, with 2 bases of the junction left unmatched. Germline loops: CDR1 SGHNT, CDR2 YENEEA. The CDR3 extends over 13 amino acids. The CDR3 DNA is TGTGCCAGCAGCACGGGAGGTACCGGGGAGCTGTTTTTT. Its translation is CASSTGGTGELFF.

The table lists this clone with a few counts. The chain uses TRBV9 and TRBJ1-5, with a tentative D call TRBD1 (6 bases). Germline CDR1 SGDLS, CDR2 YYNGEE. The CDR3 length is 14 residues. V lost 0 bases and J 2 bases, leaving 6 bases between the germline ends. CDR3 in DNA: TGTGCCAGCAGCGTAGAGGGGGGCAATCAGCCCCAGCATTTT. This translates into CASSVEGGNQPQHF.

This clone is labeled as medium-sized. The chain couples TRBV27 to TRBJ2-7; D unresolved. CDR1 and CDR2 (germline): MNHEY, SMNVEV (reference sequence). The CDR3 is made up of 13 amino acids. Trimming pared 2 bases from V and 5 bases from J, leaving 10 bases between. The CDR3 loop reads CASSLTPLHEQYF. The CDR3 region has the DNA TGTGCCAGCAGTTTAACCCCTCTCCACGAGCAGTACTTC.

This clone was detected many times. The gene calls are TRBV12-3 or TRBV12-4 and TRBJ1-1; TRBD1 might be the D (6 bases). The CDR3 is made up of 14 amino acids. V was pared by 7 bases and J by 8 bases, with 20 bases between. CDR3 nucleotides: TGTGCCAGCACCCTGGGACACCCTCTAGTAGAAGCTTTCTTT. This translates into CASTLGHPLVEAFF.

Sample share makes this clone medium-sized (0.01 to 0.1%). CDR3 amino acids: CAWSQGSNYEQYF. CDR3 coding DNA: TGTGCCTGGAGTCAGGGGTCGAACTACGAGCAGTACTTC. The rearrangement links TRBV30 to TRBJ2-7; possibly TRBD1 for D (6 bases). Germline-derived CDR1 and CDR2 are GTSNPN and SVGIG (reference sequence). This CDR3 is built from 13 residues. Trimming removed 2 bases at V and 3 bases at J, with 11 bases between. Full variable domain (outside the CDR3, taken from reference TRBV30 and TRBJ2-7): SQTIHQWPATLVQPVGSPLSLECTVEGTSNPNLYWYRQAAGRGLQLLFYSVGIGQISSEVPQNLSASRPQDRQFILSSKKLLLSDSGFYLCAWSQGSNYEQYFGPGTRLTVT.

This clone has a handful of counts. V gene TRBV12-3 or TRBV12-4 combines with J gene TRBJ2-7; D not resolved. The CDR3 length is 14 residues. Trimming removed 8 bases from V and 5 bases from J, with 19 bases in between. The CDR3 here is CASSESYMGNEQYF. The CDR3 DNA reads TGTGCCAGCTCCGAGTCGTACATGGGAAACGAGCAGTACTTC.

The rearrangement uses TRBV18 and TRBJ1-6; TRBD1 might be the D (5 bases). Germline V gene sequence: CDR1 KGHSH, CDR2 LQKENI. This CDR3 comprises 16 residues. Deletions cut 2 bases from V and 4 bases from J, with 12 bases between. DNA for the CDR3: TGTGCCAGCTCACCATCCGGGACGGCTTATAATTCACCCCTCCACTTT. Translating gives CASSPSGTAYNSPLHF.

This clone was detected many times. This chain connects TRBV6-1 to TRBJ2-7, with 9 bases fitting TRBD1. V was clipped by 6 bases and J by 0 bases; unmatched bases: 6. The CDR3 extends over 15 amino acids. Germline CDR1 MNHNS, CDR2 SASEGT. CDR3 in DNA: TGTGCCAGCAGGGGGACAGGGCGAAGCTCCTACGAGCAGTACTTC. Translating it yields CASRGTGRSSYEQYF.